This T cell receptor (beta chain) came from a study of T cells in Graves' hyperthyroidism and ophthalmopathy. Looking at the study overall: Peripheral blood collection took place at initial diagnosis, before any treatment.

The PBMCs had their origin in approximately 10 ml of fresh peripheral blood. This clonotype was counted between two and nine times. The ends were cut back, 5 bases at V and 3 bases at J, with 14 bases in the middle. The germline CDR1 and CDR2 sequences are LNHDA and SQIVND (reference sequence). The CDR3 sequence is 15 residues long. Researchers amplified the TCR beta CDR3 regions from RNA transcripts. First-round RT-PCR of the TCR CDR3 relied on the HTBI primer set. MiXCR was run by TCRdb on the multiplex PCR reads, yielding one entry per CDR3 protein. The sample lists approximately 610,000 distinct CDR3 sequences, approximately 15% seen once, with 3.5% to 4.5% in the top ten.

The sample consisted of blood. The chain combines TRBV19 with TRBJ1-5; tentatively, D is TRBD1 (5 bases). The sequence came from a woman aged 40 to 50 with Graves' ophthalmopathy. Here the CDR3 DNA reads TGTGCCAGTAGTGAGGTAGGGGTAGACAATCAGCCCCAGCATTTT. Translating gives CASSEVGVDNQPQHF.